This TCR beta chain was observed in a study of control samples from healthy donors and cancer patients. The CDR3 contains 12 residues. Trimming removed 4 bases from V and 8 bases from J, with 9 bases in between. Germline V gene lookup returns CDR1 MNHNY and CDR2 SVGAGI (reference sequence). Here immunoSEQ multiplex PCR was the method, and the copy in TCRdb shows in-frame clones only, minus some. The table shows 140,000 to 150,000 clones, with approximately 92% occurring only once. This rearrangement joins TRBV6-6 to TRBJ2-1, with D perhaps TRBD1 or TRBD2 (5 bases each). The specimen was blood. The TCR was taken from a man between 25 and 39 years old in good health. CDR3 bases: TGTGCCAGCAGTTCGAGGGGTGATGAGCAGTTCTTC. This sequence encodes CASSSRGDEQFF.